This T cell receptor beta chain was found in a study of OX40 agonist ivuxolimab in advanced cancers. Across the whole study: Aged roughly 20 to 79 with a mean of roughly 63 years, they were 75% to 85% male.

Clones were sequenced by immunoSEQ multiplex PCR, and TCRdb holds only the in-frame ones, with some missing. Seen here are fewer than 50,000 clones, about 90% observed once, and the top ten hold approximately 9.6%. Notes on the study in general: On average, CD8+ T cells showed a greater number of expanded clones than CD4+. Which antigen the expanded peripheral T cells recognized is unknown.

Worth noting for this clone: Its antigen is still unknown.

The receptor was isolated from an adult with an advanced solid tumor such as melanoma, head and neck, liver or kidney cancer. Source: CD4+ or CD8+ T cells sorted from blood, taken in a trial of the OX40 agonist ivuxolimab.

This CDR3 reads CASSLEVRLSYNEQFF. The CDR3 DNA reads TGTGCCAGCAGCTTGGAGGTGCGGCTATCCTACAATGAGCAGTTCTTC. The chain has TRBV5-6 and TRBJ2-1; no definite D call. Looked up from germline, CDR1 is SGHDT and CDR2 is YYEEEE. V lost 0 bases, J lost 1 base, and 11 bases lay in between. CDR3 length: 16 residues.